This is a list of T cell receptor beta chains from one sample in a study of T cells in Graves' hyperthyroidism and ophthalmopathy. TCRdb re-called the multiplex PCR reads with MiXCR, one entry per CDR3 protein. The profile shows 600,000 to 650,000 distinct CDR3 sequences, less than 25% of them singletons. Sequencing used blood. These receptors came from a man aged 30 to 39 with Graves' ophthalmopathy. Both conserved end residues are part of each CDR3. Each record gives: clone size, V gene, J gene, D gene, CDR3 protein, CDR3 DNA. A D gene is named only where the DNA matches it firmly. The size field is filled for only some rows; it gives once, few, many or a size class.

many,TRBV3-1,TRBJ1-1,-,CASSQEGTEAFF,TGTGCCAGCAGCCAAGAGGGGACCGAAGCTTTCTTT
many,TRBV18,TRBJ2-7,-,CASSPPTVLSYEQYF,TGTGCCAGCTCACCACCTACAGTATTATCCTACGAGCAGTACTTC
many,TRBV30,TRBJ2-1,TRBD2,CAWKPGLADNEQFF,TGTGCCTGGAAACCGGGACTAGCGGACAATGAGCAGTTCTTC
few,TRBV9,TRBJ2-2,-,CASSVSTVNTGELFF,TGTGCCAGCAGCGTTTCTACAGTCAACACCGGGGAGCTGTTTTTT
few,TRBV29-1,TRBJ1-3,TRBD1,CSVAGQGGNTIYF,TGCAGCGTTGCCGGACAGGGGGGAAACACCATATATTTT
many,TRBV28,TRBJ1-1,TRBD1,CASSVGTGAFF,TGTGCCAGCAGCGTCGGGACAGGGGCTTTCTTT
-,TRBV7-9,TRBJ2-7,TRBD1,CASSLLGQGYEQYF,TGTGCCAGCAGCTTACTCGGACAGGGCTACGAGCAGTACTTC
-,TRBV28,TRBJ2-1,TRBD2,CANSWSGRAGYEQFF,TGTGCCAACAGTTGGAGCGGGAGGGCCGGTTATGAGCAGTTCTTC
-,TRBV6-6,TRBJ2-6,-,CASSYSLSGGANVLTF,TGTGCCAGCAGTTACTCTCTATCAGGGGGGGCCAACGTCCTGACTTTC
many,TRBV5-1,TRBJ2-2,-,CASFDTLSGTNTGELFF,TGCGCCAGCTTCGACACGCTTAGCGGTACGAACACCGGGGAGCTGTTTTTT
many,TRBV11-2,TRBJ2-5,-,CASSYSTETQYF,TGTGCCAGCAGCTACTCAACAGAGACCCAGTACTTC
-,TRBV6-1,TRBJ2-7,-,CASSRDGGISYEQYF,TGTGCCAGCAGTCGGGACGGAGGGATCTCCTACGAGCAGTACTTC
many,TRBV7-8,TRBJ2-1,TRBD2,CASSLARRLADEQFF,TGTGCCAGCAGCTTAGCGCGGAGACTAGCAGATGAGCAGTTCTTC
-,TRBV6-1,TRBJ2-5,-,CASISASQETQYF,TGTGCCAGCATCAGCGCGTCACAAGAGACCCAGTACTTC
many,TRBV7-3,TRBJ2-2,-,CASSLTAVNTGELFF,TGTGCCAGCAGCTTGACGGCCGTGAACACCGGGGAGCTGTTTTTT
many,TRBV20-1,TRBJ2-5,-,CSARRDMETQYF,TGCAGTGCTAGGCGGGATATGGAGACCCAGTACTTC
many,TRBV6-1,TRBJ2-5,TRBD1,CASSPEQGETQYF,TGTGCCAGCAGCCCCGAACAGGGGGAGACCCAGTACTTC
-,TRBV24-1,TRBJ2-3,-,CATSGDAGAQYF,TGTGCCACCAGTGGCGACGCGGGTGCGCAGTATTTT
-,TRBV7-2,TRBJ2-3,-,CASSFNPTTDTQYF,TGTGCCAGCAGCTTCAATCCCACCACAGATACGCAGTATTTT
many,TRBV3-1,TRBJ2-1,TRBD1,CASSLVLTGTGGNEQFF,TGTGCCAGCAGCCTGGTCCTTACCGGGACAGGGGGCAATGAGCAGTTCTTC
few,TRBV4-1,TRBJ1-5,TRBD1,CASRPRQGHQPQHF,TGCGCCAGCAGACCAAGACAGGGGCATCAGCCCCAGCATTTT
many,TRBV28,TRBJ1-2,-,CASSLAGVDYGYTF,TGTGCCAGCAGTTTGGCGGGGGTGGACTATGGCTACACCTTC
-,TRBV4-3,TRBJ2-7,TRBD2,CASSQDGTSGSTYEQYF,TGCGCCAGCAGCCAAGATGGGACTAGCGGGAGTACCTACGAGCAGTACTTC
many,TRBV18,TRBJ2-1,-,CASSPGRGEYNEQFF,TGTGCCAGCTCACCGGGTCGAGGGGAGTACAATGAGCAGTTCTTC
few,TRBV6-7,TRBJ1-4,TRBD1,CASRSRTGEEKLFF,TGTGCCAGCAGGTCCCGGACAGGGGAAGAAAAACTGTTTTTT
-,TRBV28,TRBJ1-1,TRBD1,CASSFGQGEFMNTEAFF,TGTGCCAGCAGTTTCGGGCAGGGGGAGTTCATGAACACTGAAGCTTTCTTT
-,TRBV6-1,TRBJ2-5,-,CASTPPGTFVETQYF,TGTGCCAGCACTCCACCAGGGACATTTGTAGAGACCCAGTACTTC
few,TRBV5-6,TRBJ2-2,-,CASSSSMARNTGELFF,TGTGCCAGCAGCTCTTCCATGGCGCGGAACACCGGGGAGCTGTTTTTT
-,TRBV28,TRBJ2-2,TRBD2,CASSPTLTSGRRELFF,TGTGCCAGCAGTCCTACACTGACTAGCGGCAGGCGGGAGCTGTTTTTT
few,TRBV7-2,TRBJ2-1,TRBD2,CASSLAWTKYRRGSSYNEQFF,TGTGCCAGCAGCTTAGCGTGGACTAAATATAGGCGGGGGAGCTCCTACAATGAGCAGTTCTTC
-,TRBV4-3,TRBJ1-1,-,CASSQDSQRLGTEAFF,TGCGCCAGCAGCCAAGATAGTCAGAGATTGGGCACTGAAGCTTTCTTT
few,TRBV6-1,TRBJ1-4,-,CASSTPGTIQEKLFF,TGTGCCAGCAGTACGCCCGGGACAATACAAGAAAAACTGTTTTTT
many,TRBV28,TRBJ1-1,TRBD1,CASSHRGNTEAFF,TGTGCCAGCAGCCACAGGGGGAACACTGAAGCTTTCTTT
few,TRBV11-2,TRBJ2-2,-,CASSLRRSAGPNTGELFF,TGTGCCAGCAGCTTACGCCGGTCGGCAGGGCCGAACACCGGGGAGCTGTTTTTT
-,TRBV19,TRBJ2-2,-,CASSIRPRELFF,TGTGCCAGTAGTATAAGGCCCCGGGAGCTGTTTTTT
many,TRBV12-3/TRBV12-4,TRBJ2-3,-,CASSSRPRRRTDTQYF,TGTGCCAGCAGTTCCCGCCCCCGACGTCGCACAGATACGCAGTATTTT
many,TRBV11-2,TRBJ2-1,-,CASSLEPLWSEQFF,TGTGCCAGCAGCTTAGAGCCGCTATGGTCTGAGCAGTTCTTC
many,TRBV7-2,TRBJ2-5,TRBD1,CASSFLGTGSGETQYF,TGTGCCAGCAGCTTCTTAGGGACAGGGAGTGGAGAGACCCAGTACTTC
many,TRBV7-2,TRBJ2-7,-,CASSASRVAYEQYF,TGTGCCAGCAGCGCGTCCCGGGTCGCCTACGAGCAGTACTTC
many,TRBV3-1,TRBJ2-2,-,CASSPSNTGELFF,TGTGCCAGCAGCCCGTCGAACACCGGGGAGCTGTTTTTT
-,TRBV28,TRBJ2-7,-,CASSFGQRYEQYF,TGTGCCAGCAGTTTTGGGCAGCGCTACGAGCAGTACTTC
-,TRBV20-1,TRBJ2-7,TRBD2,CSARFVLAGRYEQYF,TGCAGTGCTAGGTTTGTGCTAGCGGGACGGTACGAGCAGTACTTC
few,TRBV9,TRBJ2-3,TRBD2,CASSSRTSGSTGTDTQYF,TGTGCCAGCAGCTCGCGGACTAGCGGGAGCACGGGCACAGATACGCAGTATTTT
-,TRBV7-9,TRBJ1-5,-,CASSMTAGNQPQHF,TGTGCCAGCAGCATGACAGCGGGCAATCAGCCCCAGCATTTT
-,TRBV3-1,TRBJ2-7,TRBD2,CASSQGAGSGSYEQYF,TGTGCCAGCAGCCAAGGCGCGGGTAGCGGGAGTTACGAGCAGTACTTC
-,TRBV9,TRBJ2-2,-,CASSVERGSVTGELFF,TGTGCCAGCAGCGTAGAGAGGGGGTCCGTCACCGGGGAGCTGTTTTTT
many,TRBV28,TRBJ1-1,-,CASGGVGAPHEAFF,TGTGCCAGCGGGGGGGTAGGGGCGCCCCATGAAGCTTTCTTT
many,TRBV3-1,TRBJ2-3,TRBD2,CASSQRRLAGSTDTQYF,TGTGCCAGCAGCCAAAGGAGACTAGCGGGGAGCACAGATACGCAGTATTTT
few,TRBV20-1,TRBJ2-3,TRBD2,CSARDSGRVADTQYF,TGCAGTGCTAGAGATAGCGGGAGGGTCGCAGATACGCAGTATTTT
-,TRBV6-1,TRBJ1-2,-,CASSEARYGYTF,TGTGCCAGCAGTGAGGCCAGATATGGCTACACCTTC
-,TRBV14,TRBJ2-5,TRBD2,CASSQWGGETQYF,TGTGCCAGCAGCCAATGGGGGGGAGAGACCCAGTACTTC
many,TRBV28,TRBJ1-2,-,CASTPRGGWDYGYTF,TGTGCCAGCACTCCCCGAGGGGGATGGGACTATGGCTACACCTTC
-,TRBV27,TRBJ1-5,-,CASATTIYQPQHF,TGTGCCAGCGCGACTACGATTTATCAGCCCCAGCATTTT
-,TRBV6-2/TRBV6-3,TRBJ2-1,TRBD2,CASSKLAGVGEQFF,TGTGCCAGCAGTAAGCTAGCGGGGGTGGGTGAGCAGTTCTTC
many,TRBV5-1,TRBJ1-2,TRBD1,CASSLEPGTAYGYTF,TGCGCCAGCAGCTTGGAACCCGGGACAGCCTATGGCTACACCTTC